Below, 4 T cell receptor beta chains from the same sample are listed, as sequenced in a study of CD8+ T cells in alopecia areata. The sequencing template was cDNA reverse transcribed from extracted RNA. Clones were read by immunoSEQ multiplex PCR, and TCRdb kept only the in-frame ones, dropping some. Of 100,000 to 130,000 clones in the sample, roughly 84% are singletons; the top ten hold over 20%. Treatment noted: oral pan-JAK inhibitor, 5-10 mg twice daily. The sequenced sample was CD8+ T cells sorted from blood, obtained at week 24, from a patient treated with tofacitinib. The receptors shown here come from a human donor with alopecia areata.

V usage is TRBV9 and J usage is TRBJ2-3, with unresolved D. The germline V gene encodes CDR1 SGDLS and CDR2 YYNGEE. V lost 4 bases, J lost 2 bases, and 23 bases lay in between. The CDR3 is 18 amino acids. In DNA, the CDR3 is TGTGCCAGCAGCCCCTCCCCCGTCGGCCCTACCCCCACAGATACGCAGTATTTT. Its translation: CASSPSPVGPTPTDTQYF.

CDR3 sequence (DNA): TGTGCCACCAGCAAGGGAACCTCCTACGAGCAGTACTTC. This sequence encodes CATSKGTSYEQYF. The chain recombines TRBV15 with TRBJ2-7; D call uncertain. Germline assignment: CDR1 LNHNV and CDR2 YYDKDF (reference sequence). V was pared by 4 bases and J by 0 bases, with 7 bases between. CDR3 length: 13 residues. The full variable domain, with the rest looked up from reference TRBV15 and TRBJ2-7, is DAMVIQNPRYQVTQFGKPVTLSCSQTLNHNVMYWYQQKSSQAPKLLFHYYDKDFNNEADTPDNFQSRRPNTSFCFLDIRSPGLGDTAMYLCATSKGTSYEQYFGPGTRLTVT.

The chain joins TRBV6-6 to TRBJ1-1, with D unclear. In germline, CDR1 is MNHNY, CDR2 SVGAGI (reference sequence). V dropped 4 bases and J dropped 6 bases, with 6 bases sitting between them. The CDR3 has 11 amino acids. CDR3: CASSLSPEAFF. In DNA, the CDR3 is TGTGCCAGCAGTTTATCACCTGAAGCTTTCTTT.

The chain couples TRBV14 to TRBJ2-7, with D maybe TRBD1 (5 bases). Germline V gives CDR1 SGHDN, CDR2 FVKESK. The CDR3 has 13 residues. Trimming shortened V by 4 bases and J by 1 base, and 8 bases separated the two germline ends. In DNA form, the CDR3 reads TGTGCCAGCAGCCTTAGGGGTTCCTACGAGCAGTACTTC. It encodes CASSLRGSYEQYF.